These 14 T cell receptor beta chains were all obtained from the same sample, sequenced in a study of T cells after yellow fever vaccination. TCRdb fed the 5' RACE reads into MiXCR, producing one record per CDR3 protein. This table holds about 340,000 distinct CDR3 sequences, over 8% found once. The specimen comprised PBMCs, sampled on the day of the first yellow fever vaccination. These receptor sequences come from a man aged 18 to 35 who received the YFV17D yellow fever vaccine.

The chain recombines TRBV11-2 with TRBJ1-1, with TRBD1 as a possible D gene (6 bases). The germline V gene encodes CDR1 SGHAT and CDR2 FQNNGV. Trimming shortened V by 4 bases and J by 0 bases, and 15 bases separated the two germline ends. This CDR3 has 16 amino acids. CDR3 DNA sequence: TGTGCCAGCAGCTCGAAGGGGGGGTTACTGAACACTGAAGCTTTCTTT. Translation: CASSSKGGLLNTEAFF.

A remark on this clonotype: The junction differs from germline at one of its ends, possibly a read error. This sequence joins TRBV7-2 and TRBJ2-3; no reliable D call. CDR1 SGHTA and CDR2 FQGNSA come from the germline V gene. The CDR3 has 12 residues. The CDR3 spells CASSPEYLTLYF. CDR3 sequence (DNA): TGTGCCAGCAGCCCGGAGTATCTTACGCTGTATTTT.

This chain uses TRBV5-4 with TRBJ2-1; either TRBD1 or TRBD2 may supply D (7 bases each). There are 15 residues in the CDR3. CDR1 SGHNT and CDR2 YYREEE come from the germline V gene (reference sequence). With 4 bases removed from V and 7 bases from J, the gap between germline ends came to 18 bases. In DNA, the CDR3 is TGTGCCAGCAGCCCTCCAGGGGGGAGGGAGAATGAGCAGTTCTTC. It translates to CASSPPGGRENEQFF.

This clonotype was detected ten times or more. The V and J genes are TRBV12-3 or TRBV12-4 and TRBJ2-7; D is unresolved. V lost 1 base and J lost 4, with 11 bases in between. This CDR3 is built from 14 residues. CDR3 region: CASSLGAALYEQYV. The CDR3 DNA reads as TGTGCCAGCAGTTTAGGCGCGGCCCTATACGAGCAGTACGTC.

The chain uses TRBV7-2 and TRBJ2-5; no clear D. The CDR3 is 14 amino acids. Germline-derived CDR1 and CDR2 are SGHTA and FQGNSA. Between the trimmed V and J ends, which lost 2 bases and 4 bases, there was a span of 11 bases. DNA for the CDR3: TGTGCCAGCAGCTTAACGCCCTTCGGAGAGACCCAGTACTTC. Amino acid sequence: CASSLTPFGETQYF.

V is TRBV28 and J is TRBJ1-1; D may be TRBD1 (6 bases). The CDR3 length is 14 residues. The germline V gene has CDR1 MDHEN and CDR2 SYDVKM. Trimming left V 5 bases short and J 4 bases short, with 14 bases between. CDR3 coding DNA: TGTGCCAGCAGTCCCGCAACAGGGCCCACTGAAGCTTTCTTT. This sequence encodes CASSPATGPTEAFF.

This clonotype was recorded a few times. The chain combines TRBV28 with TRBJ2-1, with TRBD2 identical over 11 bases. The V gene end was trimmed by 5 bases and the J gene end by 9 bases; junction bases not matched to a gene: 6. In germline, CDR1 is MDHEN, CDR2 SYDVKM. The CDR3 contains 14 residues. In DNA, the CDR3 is TGTGCCAGCAGTATTAGCGGGGGGGCCGGTGAGCAGTTCTTC. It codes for CASSISGGAGEQFF.

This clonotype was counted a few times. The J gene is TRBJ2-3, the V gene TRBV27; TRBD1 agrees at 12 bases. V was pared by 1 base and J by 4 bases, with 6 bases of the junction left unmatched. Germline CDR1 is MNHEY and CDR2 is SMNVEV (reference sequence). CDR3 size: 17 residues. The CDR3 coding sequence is TGTGCCAGCAGTTTATACCGGGACAGGGGGCGCGCAGATACGCAGTATTTT. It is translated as CASSLYRDRGRADTQYF.

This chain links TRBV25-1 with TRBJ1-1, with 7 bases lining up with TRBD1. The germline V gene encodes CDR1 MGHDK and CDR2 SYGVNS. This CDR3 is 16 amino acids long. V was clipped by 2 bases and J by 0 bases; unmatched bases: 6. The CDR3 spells CASSEDRDLMNTEAFF. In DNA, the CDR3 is TGTGCCAGCAGTGAAGACAGGGACCTGATGAACACTGAAGCTTTCTTT. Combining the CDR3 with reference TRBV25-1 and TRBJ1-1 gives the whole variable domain EADIYQTPRYLVIGTGKKITLECSQTMGHDKMYWYQQDPGMELHLIHYSYGVNSTEKGDLSSESTVSRIRTEHFPLTLESARPSHTSQYLCASSEDRDLMNTEAFFGQGTRLTVV.

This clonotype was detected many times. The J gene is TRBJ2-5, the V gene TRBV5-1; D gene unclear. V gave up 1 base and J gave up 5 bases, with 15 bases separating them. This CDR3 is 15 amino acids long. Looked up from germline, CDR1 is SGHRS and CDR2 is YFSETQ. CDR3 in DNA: TGCGCCAGCAGCTTGTATGCAGATCGGGTGGAGACCCAGTACTTC. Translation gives CASSLYADRVETQYF.

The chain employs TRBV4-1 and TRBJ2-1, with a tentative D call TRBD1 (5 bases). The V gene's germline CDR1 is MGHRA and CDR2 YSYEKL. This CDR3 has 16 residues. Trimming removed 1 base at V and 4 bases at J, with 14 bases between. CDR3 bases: TGCGCCAGCAGCCAAGTCCAGAGACAGCTATACAATGAGCAGTTCTTC. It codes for CASSQVQRQLYNEQFF.

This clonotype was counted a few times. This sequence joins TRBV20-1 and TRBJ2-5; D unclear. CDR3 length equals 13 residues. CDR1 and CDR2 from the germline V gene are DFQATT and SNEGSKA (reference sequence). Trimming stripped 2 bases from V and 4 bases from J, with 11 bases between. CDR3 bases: TGCAGTGCTAGAAACCCGGTTCTAGAGACCCAGTACTTC. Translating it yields CSARNPVLETQYF.

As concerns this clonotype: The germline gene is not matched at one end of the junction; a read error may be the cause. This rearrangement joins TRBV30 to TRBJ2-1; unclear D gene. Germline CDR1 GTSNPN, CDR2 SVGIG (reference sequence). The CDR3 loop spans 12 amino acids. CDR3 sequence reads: CAWSDYYSEQFF. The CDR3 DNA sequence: TGTGCCTGGAGTGACTACTACAGTGAGCAGTTCTTC. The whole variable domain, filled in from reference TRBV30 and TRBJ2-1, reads SQTIHQWPATLVQPVGSPLSLECTVEGTSNPNLYWYRQAAGRGLQLLFYSVGIGQISSEVPQNLSASRPQDRQFILSSKKLLLSDSGFYLCAWSDYYSEQFFGPGTRLTVL.

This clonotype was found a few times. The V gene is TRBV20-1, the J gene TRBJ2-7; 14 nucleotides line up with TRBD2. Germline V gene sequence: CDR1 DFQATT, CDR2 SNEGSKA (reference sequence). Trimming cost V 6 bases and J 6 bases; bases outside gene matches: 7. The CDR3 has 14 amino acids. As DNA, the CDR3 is TGCAGTGCGTCCGGGACTAGCGGGGGTCTCGAGCAGTACTTC. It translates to CSASGTSGGLEQYF.